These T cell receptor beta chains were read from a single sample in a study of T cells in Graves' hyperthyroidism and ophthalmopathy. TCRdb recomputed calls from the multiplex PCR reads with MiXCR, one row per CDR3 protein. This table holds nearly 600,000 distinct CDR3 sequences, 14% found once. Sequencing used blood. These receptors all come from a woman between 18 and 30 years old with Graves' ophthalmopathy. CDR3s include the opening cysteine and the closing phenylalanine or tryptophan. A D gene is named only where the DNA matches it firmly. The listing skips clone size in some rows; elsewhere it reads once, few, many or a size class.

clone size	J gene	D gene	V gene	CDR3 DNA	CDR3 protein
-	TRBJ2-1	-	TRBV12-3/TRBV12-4	TGTGCCAGCAGTTTATGGAGTCTCTACAATGAGCAGTTCTTC	CASSLWSLYNEQFF
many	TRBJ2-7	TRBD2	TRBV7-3	TGTGCCAGCAGCCCCGGGGGGGGCGGCGAGCAGTACTTC	CASSPGGGGEQYF
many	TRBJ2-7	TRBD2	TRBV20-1	TGCAGTGCTAGGGGGACTAGAGGATCCTACGAGCAGTACTTC	CSARGTRGSYEQYF
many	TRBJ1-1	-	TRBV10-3	TGTGCCATCAGGACAGGTCTGAACACTGAAGCTTTCTTT	CAIRTGLNTEAFF
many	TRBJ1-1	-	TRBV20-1	TGCAGTGCTAGAGATCCAGGGGTGAACACTGAAGCTTTCTTT	CSARDPGVNTEAFF
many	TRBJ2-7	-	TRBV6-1	TGTGCCAGCAGTCCTTCCGTCGGCGGATACGAGCAGTACTTC	CASSPSVGGYEQYF
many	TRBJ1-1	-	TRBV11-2	TGTGCCAGCAGCCAACAAGAGATAGGGCCCGAAGCTTTCTTT	CASSQQEIGPEAFF
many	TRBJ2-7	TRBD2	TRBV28	TGTGCCAGCAGACGCACTAGCGGGAGGAACTACGAGCAGTACTTC	CASRRTSGRNYEQYF
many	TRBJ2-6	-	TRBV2	TGTGCCAGCAGTGAAACAGTAAGCTCTGGGGCCAACGTCCTGACTTTC	CASSETVSSGANVLTF
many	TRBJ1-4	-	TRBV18	TGTGCCAGCTCACCTTCGAACATGAGGAGCGAAAAACTGTTTTTT	CASSPSNMRSEKLFF
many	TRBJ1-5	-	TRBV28	TGTGCCAGCAGTACTGCCGGGGGCGAACCAACCAATCAGCCCCAGCATTTT	CASSTAGGEPTNQPQHF
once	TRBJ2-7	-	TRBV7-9	TGTGCTGGTGACGGCGGGGCGCAGGACTTC	CAGDGGAQDF
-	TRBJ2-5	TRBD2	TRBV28	TGTGCCAGCAGTCCCCCCGGGACTAGCGGGAACCAAGAGACCCAGTACTTC	CASSPPGTSGNQETQYF
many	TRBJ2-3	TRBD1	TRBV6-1	TGTGCCAGCAGTGAATGGTGGACAGGGGTCACAGATACGCAGTATTTT	CASSEWWTGVTDTQYF
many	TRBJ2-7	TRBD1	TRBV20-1	TGCAGTGCTGCTATTGACAGGGGTACCTACGAGCAGTACTTC	CSAAIDRGTYEQYF
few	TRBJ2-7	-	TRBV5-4	TGTGCCAGCAGCTCCTTCGCAGGAGGCTACGAGCAGTACTTC	CASSSFAGGYEQYF
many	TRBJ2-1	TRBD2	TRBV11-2	TGTGCCAGCAGCTTAGAGGCTAGCGGGAGGGGATACAATGAGCAGTTCTTC	CASSLEASGRGYNEQFF
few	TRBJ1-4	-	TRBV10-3	TGTGCCATCAGTGAGGTCGTTAGCGAAAAACTGTTTTTT	CAISEVVSEKLFF
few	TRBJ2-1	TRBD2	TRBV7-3	TGTGCCAGCGGGGTTGGCGGGGGGTGGGATGAGCAGTTCTTC	CASGVGGGWDEQFF
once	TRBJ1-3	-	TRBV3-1	TGTGCCAGCAGCCCGGGCGGCTCTGGAAACACCATATATTTT	CASSPGGSGNTIYF
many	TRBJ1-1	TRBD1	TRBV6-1	TGTGCCAGCAAGGACAGGGGGACCATGAACACTGAAGCTTTCTTT	CASKDRGTMNTEAFF
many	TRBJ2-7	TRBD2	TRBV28	TGTGCCAGCAGTTTCACGACTAGCGGGCTCTACGAGCAGTACTTC	CASSFTTSGLYEQYF
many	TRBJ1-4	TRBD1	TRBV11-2	TGTGCCAGCAGCCCGACAGGGGTAAATGAAAAACTGTTTTTT	CASSPTGVNEKLFF
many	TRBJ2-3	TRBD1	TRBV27	TGTGCCAGCAGATGGACAGGGGGCACGGCAGATACGCAGTATTTT	CASRWTGGTADTQYF
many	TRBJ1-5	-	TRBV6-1	TGTGCCAGTCAGGGGTATGGCAATCAGCCCCAGCATTTT	CASQGYGNQPQHF
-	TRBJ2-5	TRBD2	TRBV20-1	TGCAGTGCTAACCCCCTAGGATTGCTCCCGGGGACTAGCGGGCCGGAAGAGACCCAGTACTTC	CSANPLGLLPGTSGPEETQYF
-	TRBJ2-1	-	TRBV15	TGTGCCACCAGCAGCTTAACGGGCCTGAGCTCCTACAATGAGCAGTTCTTC	CATSSLTGLSSYNEQFF
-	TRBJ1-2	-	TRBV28	TGTGCCAGTCACAGTAGTTCCTATGGCTACACCTTC	CASHSSSYGYTF
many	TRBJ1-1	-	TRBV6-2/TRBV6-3	TGTGCCACCACCAGGATGAACACTGAAGCTTTCTTT	CATTRMNTEAFF
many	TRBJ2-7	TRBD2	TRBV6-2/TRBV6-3	TGTGCCAGCCGGAATAGCGGGAGGGCCAACGAGCAGTACTTC	CASRNSGRANEQYF
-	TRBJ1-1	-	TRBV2	TGTGCCAGCGGTGAAGCGCGTGGCGGCACTGAAGCTTTCTTT	CASGEARGGTEAFF
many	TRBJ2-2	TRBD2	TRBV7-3	TGTGCCAGCAGCATGGGATTGAGGGGACTACAGAACACCGGGGAGCTGTTTTTT	CASSMGLRGLQNTGELFF
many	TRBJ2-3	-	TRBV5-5	TGTGCCAGCAGCCCCCAGGTGATCACAGATACGCAGTATTTT	CASSPQVITDTQYF
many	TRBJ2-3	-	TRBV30	TGTGCCTGGAGTGTAACTACGCAGTATTTT	CAWSVTTQYF
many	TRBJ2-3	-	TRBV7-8	TGTGCCAGCACCTACCAGTCTGGCACAGATACGCAGTATTTT	CASTYQSGTDTQYF